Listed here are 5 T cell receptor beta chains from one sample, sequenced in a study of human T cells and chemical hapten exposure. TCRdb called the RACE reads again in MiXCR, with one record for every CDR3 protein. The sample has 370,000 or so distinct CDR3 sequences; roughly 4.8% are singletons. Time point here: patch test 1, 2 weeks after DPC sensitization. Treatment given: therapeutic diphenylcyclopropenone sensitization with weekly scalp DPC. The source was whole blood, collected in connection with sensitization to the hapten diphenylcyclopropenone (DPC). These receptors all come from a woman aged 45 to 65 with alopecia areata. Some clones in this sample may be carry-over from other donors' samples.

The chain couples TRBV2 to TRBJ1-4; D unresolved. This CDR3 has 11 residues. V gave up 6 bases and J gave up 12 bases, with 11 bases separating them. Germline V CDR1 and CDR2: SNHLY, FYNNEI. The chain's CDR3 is CASRRTEELFF. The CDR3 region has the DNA TGTGCCAGCAGAAGAACGGAGGAACTGTTTTTT.

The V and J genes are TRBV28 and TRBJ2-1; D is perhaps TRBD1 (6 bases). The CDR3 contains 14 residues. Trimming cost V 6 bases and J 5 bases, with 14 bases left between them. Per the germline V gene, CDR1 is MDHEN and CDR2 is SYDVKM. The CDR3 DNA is TGTGCCAGCAGCTCCGGACAGAGAAACAATGAGCAGTTCTTC. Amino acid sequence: CASSSGQRNNEQFF.

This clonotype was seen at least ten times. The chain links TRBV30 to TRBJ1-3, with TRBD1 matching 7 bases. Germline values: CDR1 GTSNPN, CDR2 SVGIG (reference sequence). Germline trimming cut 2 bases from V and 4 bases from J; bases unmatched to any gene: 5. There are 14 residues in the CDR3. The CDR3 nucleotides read TGTGCCTGGAGTCGACAGGGCTCGGGAAACACCATATATTTT. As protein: CAWSRQGSGNTIYF.

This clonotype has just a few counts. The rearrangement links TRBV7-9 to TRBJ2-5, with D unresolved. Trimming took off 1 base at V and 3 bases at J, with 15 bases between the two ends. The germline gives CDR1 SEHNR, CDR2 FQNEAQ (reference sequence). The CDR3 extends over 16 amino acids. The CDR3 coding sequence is TGTGCCAGCAGCTTAGGAACAGTCCCGACGAAAGAGACCCAGTACTTC. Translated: CASSLGTVPTKETQYF.

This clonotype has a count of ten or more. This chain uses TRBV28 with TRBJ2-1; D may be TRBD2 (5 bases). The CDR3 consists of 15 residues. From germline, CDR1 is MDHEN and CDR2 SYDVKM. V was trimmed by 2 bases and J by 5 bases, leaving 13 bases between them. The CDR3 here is CASSLRWETHNEQFF. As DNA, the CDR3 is TGTGCCAGCAGTTTAAGGTGGGAGACCCACAATGAGCAGTTCTTC. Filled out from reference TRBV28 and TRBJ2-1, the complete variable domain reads DVKVTQSSRYLVKRTGEKVFLECVQDMDHENMFWYRQDPGLGLRLIYFSYDVKMKEKGDIPEGYSVSREKKERFSLILESASTNQTSMYLCASSLRWETHNEQFFGPGTRLTVL.